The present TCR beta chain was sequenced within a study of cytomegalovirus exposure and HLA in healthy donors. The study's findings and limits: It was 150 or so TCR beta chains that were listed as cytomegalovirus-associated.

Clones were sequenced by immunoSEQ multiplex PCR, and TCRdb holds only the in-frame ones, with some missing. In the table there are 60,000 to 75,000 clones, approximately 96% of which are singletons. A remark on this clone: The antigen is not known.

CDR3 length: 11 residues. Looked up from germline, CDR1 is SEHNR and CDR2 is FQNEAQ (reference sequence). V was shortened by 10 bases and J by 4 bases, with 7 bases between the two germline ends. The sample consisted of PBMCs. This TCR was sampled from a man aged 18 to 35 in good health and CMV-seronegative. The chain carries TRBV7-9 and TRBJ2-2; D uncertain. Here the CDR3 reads CATIATGELFF. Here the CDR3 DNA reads TGTGCCACTATAGCCACCGGGGAGCTGTTTTTT.